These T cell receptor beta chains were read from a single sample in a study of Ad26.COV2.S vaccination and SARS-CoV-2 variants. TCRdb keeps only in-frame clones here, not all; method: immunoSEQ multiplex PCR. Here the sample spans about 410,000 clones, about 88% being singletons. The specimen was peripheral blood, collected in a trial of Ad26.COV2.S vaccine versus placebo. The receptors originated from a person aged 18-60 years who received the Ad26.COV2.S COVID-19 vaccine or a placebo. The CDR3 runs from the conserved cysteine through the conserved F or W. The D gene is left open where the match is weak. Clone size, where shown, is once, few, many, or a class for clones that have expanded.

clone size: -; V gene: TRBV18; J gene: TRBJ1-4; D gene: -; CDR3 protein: CASSPESDKLFF; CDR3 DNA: TGTGCCAGCTCACCAGAGAGTGATAAACTGTTTTTT
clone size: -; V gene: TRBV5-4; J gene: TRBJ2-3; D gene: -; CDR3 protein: CASSTGPTDTQYF; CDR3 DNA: TGTGCCAGCAGCACCGGACCAACAGATACGCAGTATTTT
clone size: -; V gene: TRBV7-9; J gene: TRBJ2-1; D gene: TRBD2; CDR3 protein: CASSRWRPGTRITEQFF; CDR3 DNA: TGTGCCAGCAGCCGCTGGCGCCCCGGGACTAGGATAACTGAGCAGTTCTTC
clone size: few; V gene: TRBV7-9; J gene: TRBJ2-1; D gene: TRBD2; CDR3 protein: CASSDNSGSYNEQFF; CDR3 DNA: TGTGCCAGCAGCGACAATAGCGGGAGCTACAATGAGCAGTTCTTC
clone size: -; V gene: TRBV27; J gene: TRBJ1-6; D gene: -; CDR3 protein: CASSRSTPYNSPLHF; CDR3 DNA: TGTGCCAGCAGTCGATCGACACCTTATAATTCACCCCTCCACTTT
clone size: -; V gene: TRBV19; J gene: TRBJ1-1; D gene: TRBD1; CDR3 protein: CASRGQGGGRNTEAFF; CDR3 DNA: TGTGCCAGTAGGGGCCAGGGGGGAGGGAGGAACACTGAAGCTTTCTTT
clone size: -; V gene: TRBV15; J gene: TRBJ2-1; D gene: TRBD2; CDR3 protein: CATSRVGSGTYNEQFF; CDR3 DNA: TGTGCCACCAGCAGGGTGGGTAGCGGGACTTACAATGAGCAGTTCTTC
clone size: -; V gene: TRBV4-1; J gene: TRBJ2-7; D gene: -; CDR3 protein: CASSQGSSLSYEQYF; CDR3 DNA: TGCGCCAGCAGCCAAGGGTCCAGCTTATCCTACGAGCAGTACTTC
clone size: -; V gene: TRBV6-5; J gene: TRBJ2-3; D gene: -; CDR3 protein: CASSYRRSTDTQYF; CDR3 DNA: TGTGCCAGCAGTTACCGGCGGAGCACAGATACGCAGTATTTT
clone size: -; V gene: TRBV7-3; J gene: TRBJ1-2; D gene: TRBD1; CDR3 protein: CASSLSGTGVYGYTF; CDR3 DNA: TGTGCCAGCAGCTTATCCGGGACAGGCGTCTATGGCTACACCTTC
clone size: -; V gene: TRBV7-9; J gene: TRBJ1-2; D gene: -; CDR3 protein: CASSLLGSEGYTF; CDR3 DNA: TGTGCCAGCAGCTTATTAGGCAGTGAGGGCTACACCTTC
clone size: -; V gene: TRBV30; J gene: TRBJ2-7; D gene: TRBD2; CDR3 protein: CAWNGGRATYEQYF; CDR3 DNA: TGTGCCTGGAACGGTGGGAGGGCCACCTACGAGCAGTACTTC
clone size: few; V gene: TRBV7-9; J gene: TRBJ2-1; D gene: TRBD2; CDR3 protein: CASSPELAGGWLEQFF; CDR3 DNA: TGTGCCAGCAGCCCCGAACTAGCGGGGGGGTGGTTGGAGCAGTTCTTC
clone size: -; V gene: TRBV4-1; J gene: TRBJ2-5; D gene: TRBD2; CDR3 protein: CASSQGGGFSVTQETQYF; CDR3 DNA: TGCGCCAGCAGCCAAGGGGGGGGATTTTCCGTCACCCAAGAGACCCAGTACTTC
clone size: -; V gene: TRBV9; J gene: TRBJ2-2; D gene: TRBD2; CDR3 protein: CASNLNGVTGGTFTGELFF; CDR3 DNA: TGTGCCAGCAACTTAAATGGGGTAACGGGGGGGACGTTCACCGGGGAGCTGTTTTTT
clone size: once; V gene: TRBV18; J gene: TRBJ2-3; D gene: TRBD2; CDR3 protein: CASSLNKAGPGDTQYF; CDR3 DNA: TGTGCCAGCTCACTGAACAAAGCGGGGCCAGGCGATACGCAGTATTTT
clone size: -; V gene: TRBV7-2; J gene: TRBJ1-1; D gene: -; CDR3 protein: CASSPRQTNTEAFF; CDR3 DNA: TGTGCCAGCAGCCCTCGACAGACCAACACTGAAGCTTTCTTT
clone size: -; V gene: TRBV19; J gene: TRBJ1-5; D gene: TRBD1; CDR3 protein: CASRRQGNGQPQHF; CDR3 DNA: TGTGCCAGTAGGAGACAGGGAAATGGTCAGCCCCAGCATTTT
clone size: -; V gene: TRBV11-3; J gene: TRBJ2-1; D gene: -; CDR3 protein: CASSLDTSGFYNEQFF; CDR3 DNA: TGTGCCAGCAGCTTAGACACGTCAGGATTTTACAATGAGCAGTTCTTC
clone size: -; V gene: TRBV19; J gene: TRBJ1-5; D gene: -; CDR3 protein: CASAQGRWQPQHF; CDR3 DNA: TGTGCCAGTGCTCAGGGCCGGTGGCAGCCCCAGCATTTT
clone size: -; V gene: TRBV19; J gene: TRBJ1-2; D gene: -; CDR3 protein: CASSYRDTVRHGYTF; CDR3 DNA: TGTGCCAGTAGCTACCGGGACACAGTGCGGCATGGCTACACCTTC
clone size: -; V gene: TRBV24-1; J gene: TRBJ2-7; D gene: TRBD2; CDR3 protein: CATSGAAGGPGEQYF; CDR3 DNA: TGTGCCACCAGTGGGGCAGCGGGAGGGCCGGGTGAGCAGTACTTC
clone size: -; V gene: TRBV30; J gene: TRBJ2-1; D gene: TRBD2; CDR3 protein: CAWSVGGSTHEQFF; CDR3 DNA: TGTGCCTGGAGTGTAGGCGGGAGTACCCATGAGCAGTTCTTC
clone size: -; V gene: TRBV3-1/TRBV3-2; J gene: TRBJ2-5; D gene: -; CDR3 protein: CARNAPGGTQYF; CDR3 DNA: TGTGCCAGAAACGCCCCAGGCGGGACCCAGTACTTC
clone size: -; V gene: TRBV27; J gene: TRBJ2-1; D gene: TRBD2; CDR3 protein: CASSPRDWTSGYNEQFF; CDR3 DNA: TGTGCCAGCAGTCCCCGGGACTGGACTAGCGGATACAATGAGCAGTTCTTC
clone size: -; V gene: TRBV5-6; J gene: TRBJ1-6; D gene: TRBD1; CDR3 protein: CASSDPQGGRSPLHF; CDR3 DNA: TGTGCCAGCAGCGACCCTCAGGGGGGGCGTTCACCCCTCCACTTT
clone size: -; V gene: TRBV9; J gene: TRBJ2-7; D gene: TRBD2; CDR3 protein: CASSEFIFEREKEGDKYEQYF; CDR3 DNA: TGTGCCAGCAGCGAATTTATCTTTGAGCGGGAGAAAGAAGGGGATAAATACGAGCAGTACTTC
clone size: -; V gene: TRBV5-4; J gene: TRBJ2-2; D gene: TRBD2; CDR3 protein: CASSPREAGVAGELFF; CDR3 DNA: TGTGCCAGCAGCCCCCGAGAAGCGGGAGTGGCCGGGGAGCTGTTTTTT
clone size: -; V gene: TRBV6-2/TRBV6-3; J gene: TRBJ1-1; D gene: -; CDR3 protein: CASSYIVGSMNTEAFF; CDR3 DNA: TGTGCCAGCAGTTACATCGTGGGAAGCATGAACACTGAAGCTTTCTTT
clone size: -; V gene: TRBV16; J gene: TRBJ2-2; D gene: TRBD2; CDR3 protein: CASSRGLVSNTGELFF; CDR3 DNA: TGTGCCAGCAGCCGAGGACTAGTGTCGAACACCGGGGAGCTGTTTTTT
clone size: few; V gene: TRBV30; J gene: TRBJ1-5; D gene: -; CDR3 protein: CAWGRSNQPQHF; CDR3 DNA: TGTGCCTGGGGGAGGAGCAATCAGCCCCAGCATTTT
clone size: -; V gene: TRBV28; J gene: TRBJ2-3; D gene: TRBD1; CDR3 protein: CASKGRGSPDTQYF; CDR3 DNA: TGTGCCAGCAAGGGCAGGGGGTCCCCAGATACGCAGTATTTT
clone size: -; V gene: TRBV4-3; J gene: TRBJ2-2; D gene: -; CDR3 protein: CASSQEAGNTGELFF; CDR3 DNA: TGCGCCAGCAGCCAAGAGGCAGGCAACACCGGGGAGCTGTTTTTT
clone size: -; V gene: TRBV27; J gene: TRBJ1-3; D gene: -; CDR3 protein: CASSPQHSGNTIYF; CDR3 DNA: TGTGCCAGCAGTCCGCAGCACTCTGGAAACACCATATATTTT
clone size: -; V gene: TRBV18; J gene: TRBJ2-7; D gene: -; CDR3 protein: CASSPHPPSVAYEQYF; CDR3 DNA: TGTGCCAGCTCACCACATCCCCCTAGCGTAGCCTACGAGCAGTACTTC
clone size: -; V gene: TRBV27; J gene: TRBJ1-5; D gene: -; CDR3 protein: CASSFWGSHDQPQHF; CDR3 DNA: TGTGCCAGCAGTTTTTGGGGATCCCACGATCAGCCCCAGCATTTT
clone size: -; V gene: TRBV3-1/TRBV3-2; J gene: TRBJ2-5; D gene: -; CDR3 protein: CASSQVQETQYF; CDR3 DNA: TGTGCCAGCAGCCAAGTGCAAGAGACCCAGTACTTC
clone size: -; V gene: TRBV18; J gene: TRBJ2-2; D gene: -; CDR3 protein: CASSPTPSNTGELFF; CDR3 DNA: TGTGCCAGCTCACCGACCCCTAGCAACACCGGGGAGCTGTTTTTT
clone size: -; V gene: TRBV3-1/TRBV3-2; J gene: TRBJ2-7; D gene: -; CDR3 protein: CASSQTQSPYEQYF; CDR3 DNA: TGTGCCAGCAGTCAGACCCAGAGCCCCTACGAGCAGTACTTC
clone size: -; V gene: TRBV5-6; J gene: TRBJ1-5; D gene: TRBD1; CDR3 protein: CASSPGQGNQPQHF; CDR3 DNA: TGTGCCAGCAGCCCGGGACAGGGCAATCAGCCCCAGCATTTT
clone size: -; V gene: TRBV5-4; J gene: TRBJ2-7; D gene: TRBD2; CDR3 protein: CASSSGTRGYEQYF; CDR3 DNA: TGTGCCAGCAGCTCGGGGACTAGAGGCTACGAGCAGTACTTC
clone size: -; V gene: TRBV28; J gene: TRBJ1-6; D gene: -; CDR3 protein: CASSLSPGQNNSPLHF; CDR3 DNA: TGTGCCAGCAGTTTGTCCCCCGGACAGAATAATTCACCCCTCCACTTT
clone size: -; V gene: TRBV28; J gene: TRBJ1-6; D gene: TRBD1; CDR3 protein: CASRLYRGPNNSPLHF; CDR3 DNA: TGTGCCAGCAGGCTATACAGGGGTCCGAATAATTCACCCCTCCACTTT
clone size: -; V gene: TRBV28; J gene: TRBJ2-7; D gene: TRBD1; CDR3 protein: CASSLAGQGLYEQYF; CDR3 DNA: TGTGCCAGCAGTTTAGCGGGACAGGGTCTCTACGAGCAGTACTTC
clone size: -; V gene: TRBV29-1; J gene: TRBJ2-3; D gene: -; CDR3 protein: CSVERSDEARTDTQYF; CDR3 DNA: TGCAGCGTTGAAAGGTCCGACGAGGCGCGCACAGATACGCAGTATTTT
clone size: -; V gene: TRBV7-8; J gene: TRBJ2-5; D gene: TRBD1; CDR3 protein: CASSYTGVQETQYF; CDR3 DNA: TGTGCCAGCAGCTATACAGGGGTCCAAGAGACCCAGTACTTC
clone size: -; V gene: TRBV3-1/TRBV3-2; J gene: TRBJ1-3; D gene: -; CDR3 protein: CASSQQPVISSGNTIYF; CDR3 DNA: TGTGCCAGCAGCCAACAACCGGTAATAAGCTCTGGAAACACCATATATTTT
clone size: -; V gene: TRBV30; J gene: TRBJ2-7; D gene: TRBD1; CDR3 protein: CAWSTGGQYF; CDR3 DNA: TGTGCCTGGAGTACAGGGGGACAGTACTTC
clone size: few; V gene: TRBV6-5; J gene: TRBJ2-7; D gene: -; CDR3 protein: CASSYSRPGSSYEQYF; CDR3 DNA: TGTGCCAGCAGTTACTCGAGACCGGGGAGCTCCTACGAGCAGTACTTC
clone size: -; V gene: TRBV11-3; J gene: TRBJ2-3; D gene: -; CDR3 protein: CASSRDTFSSGTDTQYF; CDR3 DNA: TGTGCCAGCAGCAGGGACACTTTTAGCTCCGGAACAGATACGCAGTATTTT
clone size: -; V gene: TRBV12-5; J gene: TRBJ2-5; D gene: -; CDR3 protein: CASGLGTGETQYF; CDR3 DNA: -
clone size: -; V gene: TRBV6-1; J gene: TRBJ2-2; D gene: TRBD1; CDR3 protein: CASSARQGWLNTGELFF; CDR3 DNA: TGTGCCAGCAGTGCCCGACAGGGGTGGTTGAACACCGGGGAGCTGTTTTTT
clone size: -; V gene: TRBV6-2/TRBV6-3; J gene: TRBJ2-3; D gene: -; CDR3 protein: CASSYSQSFTDTQYF; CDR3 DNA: TGTGCCAGCAGTTACTCCCAGTCGTTCACAGATACGCAGTATTTT
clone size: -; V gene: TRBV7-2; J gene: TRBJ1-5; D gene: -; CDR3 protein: CASSLNSNQPQHF; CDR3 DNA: TGTGCCAGCAGCTTAAATAGCAATCAGCCCCAGCATTTT
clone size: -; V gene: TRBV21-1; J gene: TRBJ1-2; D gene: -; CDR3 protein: CARGIGSRYGYTF; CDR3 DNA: TGTGCCAGGGGTATTGGTTCCCGCTATGGCTACACCTTC
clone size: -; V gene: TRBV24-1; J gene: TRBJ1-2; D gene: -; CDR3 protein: CATSDTGGRGYTF; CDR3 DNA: TGTGCCACCAGTGATACTGGGGGGAGAGGCTACACCTTC
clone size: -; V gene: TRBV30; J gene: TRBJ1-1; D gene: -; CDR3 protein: CAWKRDYRSEAFF; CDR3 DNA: TGTGCCTGGAAGAGAGACTATAGGAGTGAAGCTTTCTTT
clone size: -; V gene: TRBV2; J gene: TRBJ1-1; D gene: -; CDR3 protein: CASSFDIEAFF; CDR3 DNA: TGTGCCAGCAGCTTTGACATTGAAGCTTTCTTT
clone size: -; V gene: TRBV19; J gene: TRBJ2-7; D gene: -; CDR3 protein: CASSDKGVSSYEQYF; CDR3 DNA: TGTGCCAGTAGCGACAAGGGAGTGAGCTCCTACGAGCAGTACTTC